The source of this T cell receptor beta chain is a study of shared clonotypes between healthy human individuals. Germline loops: CDR1 SGHVS, CDR2 FQNEAQ. V was cut by 3 bases and J by 1 base, with 19 bases left in between. The CDR3 contains 17 residues. Measured with immunoSEQ multiplex PCR; TCRdb has only the in-frame clones, and not every one. This table has about 1.5 million clones, around 97% appearing once. This chain joins TRBV7-8 and TRBJ2-7; D assignment may be TRBD1 or TRBD2 (5 bases each). Material: naive CD4+ T cells sorted from blood. Subset reported: CD45RA+ positively selected. The clonotype originates from a man aged 30-40 years in good health. CDR3 DNA sequence: TGTGCCAGCAGCTTCAGAGGGGTGGGGGTAGTATCCTACGAGCAGTACTTC. This encodes CASSFRGVGVVSYEQYF.